The entry below gives a single T cell receptor (beta chain) sequence along with its context. Its matching antigen is unknown. This entry belongs to a study of identical twins. General study points: Twin-shared out-of-frame alpha sequences showed excess low generation probability.

V was cut by 6 bases and J by 4 bases, with 9 bases left in between. CDR3 length: 12 amino acids. Germline V gene lookup returns CDR1 SGHAT and CDR2 FQNNGV. cDNA carried unique molecular identifiers, and a universal primer site was added by template switching. TCRdb itself ran the 5' RACE reads through MiXCR, one entry per CDR3 protein. In the table there are about 500,000 distinct CDR3 sequences, 14% of which are singletons. The data were also submitted as part of a second study, on yellow fever vaccine responses in identical twins.

The chain employs TRBV11-2 and TRBJ2-5; weak D call: TRBD2 (6 bases). The source is a woman between 18 and 29 years old in good health. Sequences were obtained from CD4+ T cells sorted from blood. As DNA, the CDR3 is TGTGCCAGCAGATATAGCGGAGAGACCCAGTACTTC. Amino acids: CASRYSGETQYF.